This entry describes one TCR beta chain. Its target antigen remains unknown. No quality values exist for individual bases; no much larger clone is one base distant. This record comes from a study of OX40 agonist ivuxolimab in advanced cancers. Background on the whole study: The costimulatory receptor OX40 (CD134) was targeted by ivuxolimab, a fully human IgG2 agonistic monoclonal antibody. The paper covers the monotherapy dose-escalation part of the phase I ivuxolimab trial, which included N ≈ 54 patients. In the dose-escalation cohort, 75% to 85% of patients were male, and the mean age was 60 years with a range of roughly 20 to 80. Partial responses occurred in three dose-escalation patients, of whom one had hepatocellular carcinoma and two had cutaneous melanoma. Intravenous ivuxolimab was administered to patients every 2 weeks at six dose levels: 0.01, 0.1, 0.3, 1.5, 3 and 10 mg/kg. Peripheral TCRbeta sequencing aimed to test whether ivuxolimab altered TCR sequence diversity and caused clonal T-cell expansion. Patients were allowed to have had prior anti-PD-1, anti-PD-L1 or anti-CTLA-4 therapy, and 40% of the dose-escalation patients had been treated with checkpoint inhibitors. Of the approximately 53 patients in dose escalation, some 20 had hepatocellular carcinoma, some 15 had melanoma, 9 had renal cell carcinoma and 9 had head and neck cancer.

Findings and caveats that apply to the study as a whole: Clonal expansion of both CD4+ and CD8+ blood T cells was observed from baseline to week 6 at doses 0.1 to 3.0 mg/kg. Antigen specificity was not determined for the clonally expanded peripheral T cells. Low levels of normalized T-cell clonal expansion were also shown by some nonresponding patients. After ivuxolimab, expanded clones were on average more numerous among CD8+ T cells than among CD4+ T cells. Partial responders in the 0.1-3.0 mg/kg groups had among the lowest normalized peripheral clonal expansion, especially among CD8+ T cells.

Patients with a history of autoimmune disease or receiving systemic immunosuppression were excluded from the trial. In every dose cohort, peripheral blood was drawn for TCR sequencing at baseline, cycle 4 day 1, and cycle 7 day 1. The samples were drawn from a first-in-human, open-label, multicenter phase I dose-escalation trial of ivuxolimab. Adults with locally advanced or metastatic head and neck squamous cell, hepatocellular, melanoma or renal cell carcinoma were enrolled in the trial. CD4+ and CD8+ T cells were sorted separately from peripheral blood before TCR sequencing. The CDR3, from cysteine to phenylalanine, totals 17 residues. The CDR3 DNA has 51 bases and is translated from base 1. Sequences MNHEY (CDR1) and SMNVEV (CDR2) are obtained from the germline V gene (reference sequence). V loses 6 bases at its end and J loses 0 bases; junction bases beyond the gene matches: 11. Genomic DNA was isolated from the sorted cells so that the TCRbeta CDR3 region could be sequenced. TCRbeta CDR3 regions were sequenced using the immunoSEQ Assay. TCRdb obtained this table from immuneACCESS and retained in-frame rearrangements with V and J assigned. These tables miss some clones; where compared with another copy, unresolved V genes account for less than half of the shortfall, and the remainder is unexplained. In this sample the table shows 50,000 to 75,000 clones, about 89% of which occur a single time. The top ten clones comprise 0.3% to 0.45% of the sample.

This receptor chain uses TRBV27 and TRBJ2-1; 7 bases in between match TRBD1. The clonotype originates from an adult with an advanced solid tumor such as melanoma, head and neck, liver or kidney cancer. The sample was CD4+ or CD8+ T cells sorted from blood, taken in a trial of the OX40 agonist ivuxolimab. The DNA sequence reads TGTGCCAGCAGCCCCGTGACAGGGCCAAGCTCCTACAATGAGCAGTTCTTC. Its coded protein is CASSPVTGPSSYNEQFF.